Here is one T cell receptor (beta chain) with its context. There is no known antigen for this receptor. No per-base quality is available; no much larger clone lies one base away. A two-step multiplex PCR was used to amplify TCR-beta CDR3 regions from genomic DNA, and Illumina-compatible adaptors were added in the second step. As a commercial immunoSEQ service, TCR-beta immunosequencing was carried out on an Illumina platform. The source study handled its data this way. Two measures summarised the repertoires: productive clonality, and Top 10 Clones, meaning the percentage of T-cell templates coming from the ten most frequent sequences. Values for productive clonality spanned 0 to 1, where a value of 1 indicated a monoclonal population. Tumour-associated clones were defined as sequences comprising at least 0.1% of tumour T-cell templates but absent from matched non-adjacent lung, identified via log10 scatter plots. Analyses were done in GraphPad Prism7 and R, with Student's t-tests for two-group comparisons, ANOVA for stages, and linear regression for relationships. TCRdb holds this immuneACCESS table with in-frame rearrangements only. Some clones are missing; in checked studies, unresolved V genes explain under half, and the rest has no known cause. That table is the source of V, J and clone size, and D and trimming were worked out from the DNA. The sample data list under 4,000 clones, and approximately 78% of these were observed just once. In total, the top ten clones hold around 13% of the sample.

Normal lung samples came from the same patient and consisted of non-adjacent lung tissue collected as far from the tumour as possible, at a distance of at least 3 cm. From frozen aliquots of unsorted single-cell suspensions, genomic DNA was isolated using the QIAamp DNA kit. Tissues were received within 2 hours of resection and were immediately processed into single-cell suspensions. Tissue was mechanically dissociated and enzymatically digested with DNase I, collagenase I and hyaluronidase for approximately 29 minutes at 37 °C, then filtered and RBC-lysed. The sample originates from a study of immune cell composition in non-small cell lung cancer (dated by TCRdb to the late 2010s). Some background on the complete study: To assign histologic subtype, which was mostly lung adenocarcinoma or squamous cell carcinoma, H&E was combined with p63, CK5, Napsin A and TTF-1 immunohistochemistry. TCR-beta sequencing from Adaptive Biotechnologies was done on a few dozen paired sets of NSCLC tumour and non-adjacent lung specimens and on about two dozen tumour-only specimens. In supplementary cohort #1, which comprised roughly 10 lung adenocarcinoma cases, paired tumour/lung TCR-beta sequencing was performed and TIL populations were generated so that tumour reactivity could be assessed. Four tumour specimens that had TCR-beta data belonged to rare histological subtypes and were left out of the subtype comparisons.

Overall study results and their limits: Across 10 or so adenocarcinoma cases, the maximal tumour-associated clone frequency showed a strong correlation with TIL tumour reactivity, but overall clonality showed no such correlation. No significant correlation was found between tumour TCR-beta clonality and smoking pack-years. The reactivity cohort included only approximately 11 cases, and whether tumour-reactive clones share sequences with the dominant in vivo tumour-associated clones was not shown. Nearly half of NSCLC cases had tumour-associated clones >0.5%, with about 80% of squamous carcinomas showing such clones compared with more than 25% of adenocarcinomas.

This TCR was sampled from a human donor with non-small cell lung cancer. The donor label of this sample is uncertain. Sequencing was carried out using non-adjacent lung tissue.

CDR3 loop: CASSLGDSSGYTF. At the DNA level, the sequence is TGTGCCAGCAGTTTAGGGGACAGCAGTGGCTACACCTTC. The chain employs TRBV28 and TRBJ1-2; 7 of the junction bases match TRBD1. Per the germline V gene, MDHEN is the CDR1 and SYDVKM is the CDR2. After removal of 2 bases from V and 7 bases from J, the junction retains 4 bases not matched to a gene. From cysteine to phenylalanine, the CDR3 is 13 amino acids long. Only CDR3 DNA is held: 39 bases, read in frame from base 1.